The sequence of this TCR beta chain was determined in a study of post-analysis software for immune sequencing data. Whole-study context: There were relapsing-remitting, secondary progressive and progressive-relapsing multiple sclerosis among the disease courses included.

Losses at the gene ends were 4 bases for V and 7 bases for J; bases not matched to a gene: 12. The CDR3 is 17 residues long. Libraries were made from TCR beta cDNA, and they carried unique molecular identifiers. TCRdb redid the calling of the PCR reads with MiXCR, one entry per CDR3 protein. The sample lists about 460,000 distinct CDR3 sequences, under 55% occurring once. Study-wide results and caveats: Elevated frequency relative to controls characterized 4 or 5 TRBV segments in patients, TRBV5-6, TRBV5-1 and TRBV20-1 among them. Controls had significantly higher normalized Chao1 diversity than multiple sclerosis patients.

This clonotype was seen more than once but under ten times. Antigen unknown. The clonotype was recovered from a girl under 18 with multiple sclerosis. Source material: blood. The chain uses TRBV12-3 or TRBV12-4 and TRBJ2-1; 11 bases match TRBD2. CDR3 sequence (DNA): TGTGCCAGCAGTTCCCGTTCTAGCGGGAGGCCCCTAAATGAGCAGTTCTTC. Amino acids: CASSSRSSGRPLNEQFF.